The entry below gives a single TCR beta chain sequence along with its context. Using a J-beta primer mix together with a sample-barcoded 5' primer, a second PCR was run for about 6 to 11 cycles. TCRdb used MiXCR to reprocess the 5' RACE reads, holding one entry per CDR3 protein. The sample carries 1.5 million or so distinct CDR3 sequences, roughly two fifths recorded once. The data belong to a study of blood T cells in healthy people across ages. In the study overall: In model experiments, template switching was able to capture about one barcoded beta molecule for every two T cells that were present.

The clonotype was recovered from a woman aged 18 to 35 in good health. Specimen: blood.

DNA of the CDR3: TGTGCCAGCAGCCAAGATGGGGACAGGGACCAGCCCCAGCATTTT. Translation: CASSQDGDRDQPQHF. The rearrangement links TRBV4-2 to TRBJ1-5, with 9 bases lining up with TRBD1. V was clipped by 0 bases and J by 7 bases; unmatched bases: 4. CDR3 length equals 15 residues. The V gene's germline CDR1 is LGHNA and CDR2 YNFKEQ.